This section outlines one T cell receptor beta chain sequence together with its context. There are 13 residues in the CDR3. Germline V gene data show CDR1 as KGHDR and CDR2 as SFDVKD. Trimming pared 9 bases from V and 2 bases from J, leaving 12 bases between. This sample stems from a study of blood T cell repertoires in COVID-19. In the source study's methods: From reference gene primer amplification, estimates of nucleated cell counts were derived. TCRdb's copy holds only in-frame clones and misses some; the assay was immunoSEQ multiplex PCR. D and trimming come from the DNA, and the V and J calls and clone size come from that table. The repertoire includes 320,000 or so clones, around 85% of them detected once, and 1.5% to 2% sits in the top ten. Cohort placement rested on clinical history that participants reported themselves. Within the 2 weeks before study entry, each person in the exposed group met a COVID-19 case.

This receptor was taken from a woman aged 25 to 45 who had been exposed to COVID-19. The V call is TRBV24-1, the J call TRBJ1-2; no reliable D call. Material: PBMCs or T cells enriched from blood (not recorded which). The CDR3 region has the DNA TGTGCCACCCAAGAGGGCAGAAACTATGGCTACACCTTC. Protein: CATQEGRNYGYTF.